The 18 T cell receptor beta chains below all came from one sample that was sequenced in a study of blood T cells in healthy people across ages. Next came a second PCR, run for about 6 to 12 cycles, which used a sample-barcoded 5' primer along with a J-beta primer mix. TCRdb used MiXCR to reprocess the 5' RACE reads, holding one entry per CDR3 protein. Among about 640,000 distinct CDR3 sequences, roughly three fifths were seen once, and the ten largest hold over 35%. Specimen: blood. The receptor set was obtained from a man aged 60 to 69 in good health.

The chain combines TRBV29-1 with TRBJ2-2; D may match TRBD1 or TRBD2 (6 bases each). Trimming shortened V by 8 bases and J by 6 bases, and 16 bases separated the two germline ends. CDR1 and CDR2 from the germline V gene are SQVTM and ANQGSEA. The CDR3 is 13 residues long. The CDR3 loop is CSMGGRGAGELFF. The CDR3 nucleotides read TGCAGCATGGGGGGCAGGGGAGCCGGGGAGCTGTTTTTT.

The rearrangement joins TRBV3-1 to TRBJ1-6; D possibly corresponds to TRBD1 (5 bases). Germline lookup yields CDR1 LGHDT and CDR2 YNNKEL (reference sequence). The V end lost 0 bases, the J end lost 8 bases, and 11 bases lay between the germline ends. This CDR3 has 15 residues. In DNA, the CDR3 is TGTGCCAGCAGCCAAGAGGCAGGGCGGGATTCACCCCTCCACTTT. Its protein product is CASSQEAGRDSPLHF. Filled out from reference TRBV3-1 and TRBJ1-6, the complete variable domain reads DTAVSQTPKYLVTQMGNDKSIKCEQNLGHDTMYWYKQDSKKFLKIMFSYNNKELIINETVPNRFSPKSPDKAHLNLHINSLELGDSAVYFCASSQEAGRDSPLHFGNGTRLTVT.

The chain joins TRBV7-8 to TRBJ1-1, with 7 bases aligning to TRBD1. The germline gives CDR1 SGHVS, CDR2 FQNEAQ. After removal of 5 bases from V and 0 bases from J, the junction contained 9 bases not matched to a gene. The length of the CDR3 is 16 residues. The CDR3 coding sequence is TGTGCCAGCAGCCCAGGGGGGGACTGGATGAACACTGAAGCTTTCTTT. It translates to CASSPGGDWMNTEAFF.

The genes are TRBV10-3 and TRBJ1-1; D is uncertain. CDR1 is ENHRY and CDR2 is SYGVKD in the germline V gene. Trimming left V 7 bases short and J 0 bases short, with 9 bases between. The CDR3 loop spans 13 amino acids. DNA for the CDR3: TGTGCCATCACTCGGGCGGTGAACACTGAAGCTTTCTTT. Its translation: CAITRAVNTEAFF.

The chain is built from TRBV20-1 and TRBJ2-3; 7 bases fit TRBD2. Germline assignment: CDR1 DFQATT and CDR2 SNEGSKA (reference sequence). The CDR3 covers 16 residues. V trimming: 0 bases; J trimming: 4 bases; junction bases outside the gene matches: 10. The CDR3: CSARDSLAGDADTQYF. CDR3 sequence (DNA): TGCAGTGCTAGAGATTCGTTGGCGGGGGACGCAGATACGCAGTATTTT.

The CDR3 loop reads CASEKGWGIQYF. Here the CDR3 DNA reads TGTGCCAGCGAAAAGGGTTGGGGCATTCAGTACTTC. The chain links TRBV12-3 or TRBV12-4 to TRBJ2-4; D gene uncertain. The germline V and J ends were trimmed by 8 bases and 9 bases, with 14 bases remaining between them. The CDR3 runs to 12 residues.

V and J are TRBV25-1 and TRBJ2-7, with D maybe TRBD2 (6 bases). The CDR3 length is 15 residues. CDR1 is MGHDK and CDR2 is SYGVNS in the germline V gene. The ends were cut back, 5 bases at V and 0 bases at J, with 14 bases in the middle. CDR3 nucleotide sequence: TGTGCCAGCAGTCTCGTGGGGGGACTCTCCTACGAGCAGTACTTC. Amino acids: CASSLVGGLSYEQYF.

This clonotype has only a few counts. V is TRBV5-1 and J is TRBJ2-5; tentative D call: TRBD1 (5 bases). The CDR3 is made up of 15 amino acids. Germline CDR1 and CDR2: SGHRS and YFSETQ. Trimming removed 0 bases from V and 4 bases from J, with 13 bases in between. DNA for the CDR3: TGCGCCAGCAGCTTGGCCGGGCAGGGCGGAGAGACCCAGTACTTC. Its protein product is CASSLAGQGGETQYF.

The rearrangement uses TRBV3-1 and TRBJ2-3, with D perhaps TRBD1 (7 bases). CDR3 length: 14 residues. Germline V gives CDR1 LGHDT, CDR2 YNNKEL (reference sequence). Between the trimmed V and J ends, which lost 3 bases and 1 base, there was a span of 8 bases. The CDR3 protein is CASSHRGGTDTQYF. The DNA for the CDR3 is TGTGCCAGCAGCCACAGGGGGGGCACAGATACGCAGTATTTT.

The V gene is TRBV14, the J gene TRBJ1-4; TRBD1 aligns across 7 bases. The CDR3 is made up of 16 amino acids. CDR1 SGHDN and CDR2 FVKESK come from the germline V gene. Trimming cost V 6 bases and J 0 bases; bases outside gene matches: 7. The CDR3, as DNA: TGTGCCAGCAGTCACTACAGGGGTACAACTAATGAAAAACTGTTTTTT. Residues: CASSHYRGTTNEKLFF.

This rearrangement joins TRBV2 to TRBJ2-2, with a tentative D call TRBD1 (6 bases). Trimming stripped 1 base from V and 3 bases from J, with 12 bases between. This CDR3 has 16 residues. CDR1 and CDR2 (germline): SNHLY, FYNNEI. The CDR3 DNA sequence: TGTGCCAGCAGTGAAGTTTCAGGGGCCCACACCGGGGAGCTGTTTTTT. This encodes CASSEVSGAHTGELFF.

The chain links TRBV20-1 to TRBJ2-1, with TRBD2 identical over 11 bases. The V segment lost 3 bases and the J segment 5 bases; nucleotides outside the gene matches: 3. Germline values: CDR1 DFQATT, CDR2 SNEGSKA (reference sequence). The CDR3 extends over 14 amino acids. The CDR3 sequence: CSARTSGVNNEQFF. Written as DNA, the CDR3 is TGCAGTGCTAGGACTAGCGGGGTGAACAATGAGCAGTTCTTC.

This clonotype was seen a few times. The chain joins TRBV12-3 or TRBV12-4 to TRBJ1-1; D remains unclear. Trimming shortened V by 7 bases and J by 6 bases, and 9 bases separated the two germline ends. This CDR3 comprises 11 residues. The CDR3 coding sequence is TGTGCCAGCATGAGGGTAGCTGAAGCTTTCTTT. Protein: CASMRVAEAFF.

This clonotype was observed once. The chain uses TRBV11-2 and TRBJ2-2; 8 positions match TRBD1. The CDR3 loop spans 16 amino acids. In germline, CDR1 is SGHAT, CDR2 FQNNGV. The junction had 6 bases not matched to a gene; V was cut back by 5 bases and J by 1 base. The CDR3 region is CASSPGTGMNTGELFF. The CDR3 coding sequence is TGTGCCAGCAGCCCCGGGACAGGAATGAACACCGGGGAGCTGTTTTTT.

CDR3 nucleotide sequence: TGTGCCACCAGTGGCGCTGAGAGGGCAGGGGGTGATGAAGCTTTCTTT. This translates into CATSGAERAGGDEAFF. This chain connects TRBV24-1 to TRBJ1-1; 7 nucleotides line up with TRBD1. The junction had 15 bases not matched to a gene; V was cut back by 5 bases and J by 7 bases. The CDR3 totals 16 residues. Germline lookup yields CDR1 KGHDR and CDR2 SFDVKD.

The chain couples TRBV2 to TRBJ1-1; D is unresolved. Germline-derived CDR1 and CDR2 are SNHLY and FYNNEI. V lost 6 bases and J lost 1, with 9 bases in between. The CDR3 is made up of 13 amino acids. The CDR3 DNA sequence: TGTGCCAGCAGGGCAGGACCGAACACTGAAGCTTTCTTT. Its protein product is CASRAGPNTEAFF.

As DNA, the CDR3 is TGCAGCGTACGGACAGGGGGAAGCCAAGAGACCCAGTACTTC. This gives the protein CSVRTGGSQETQYF. The chain employs TRBV29-1 and TRBJ2-5; 10 positions match TRBD1. The J segment lost 1 base and the V segment lost 6 bases, leaving 5 bases of the junction unmatched. The CDR3 loop spans 14 amino acids. Germline CDR1 reads SQVTM; CDR2 reads ANQGSEA.

CDR3 amino acids: CASRGQKGGNQPQHF. The CDR3 DNA reads TGTGCCAGCAGAGGACAGAAGGGCGGCAATCAGCCCCAGCATTTT. This sequence joins TRBV2 and TRBJ1-5; D is possibly TRBD1 (6 bases). Per germline, CDR1 SNHLY and CDR2 FYNNEI. V gave up 6 bases and J gave up 2 bases, with 14 bases separating them. This CDR3 spans 15 amino acids.